The sample holds a few counts of the clone carrying this T cell receptor (beta chain). These data come from a study of blood T cell repertoires in COVID-19. Turning to the study itself: Researchers got acute and convalescent COVID-19 samples from the United States, Italy and Spain. T cells, B-cell-depleted T cells, or PBMCs provided the cDNA or gDNA that served as material.

In the original analysis: Researchers report that nucleated cell counts were estimated from reference gene primer amplification. Method: immunoSEQ multiplex PCR; TCRdb's copy keeps in-frame clones and lacks some. That table supplies the V and J calls and clone size; D and trimming were determined from the DNA. The table shows 300,000 or so clones, with 85% occurring only once. Sequences were obtained from peripheral blood. This receptor was obtained from a woman in her fifties or sixties with active or convalescent COVID-19.

The CDR3 sequence: CSVGGGRGTDTQYF. The CDR3 coding sequence is TGCAGCGTTGGTGGCGGGAGGGGGACAGATACGCAGTATTTT. The chain couples TRBV29-1 to TRBJ2-3; 9 bases agree with TRBD2. CDR1 is SQVTM, CDR2 ANQGSEA, per germline. V lost 4 bases to trimming and J lost 3 bases; unmatched junction nucleotides: 5. The CDR3 length is 14 residues.